This TCR beta chain was documented in a study of tumor and adjacent non-tumor tissue in lung cancer. Study information: Around 4.4 million productive TCRbeta reads were obtained per sample on average.

This clonotype was counted a single time. Its cognate antigen is unknown. Between the trimmed V and J ends, which lost 1 base and 9 bases, there was a span of 19 bases. The germline V gene has CDR1 SGHNT and CDR2 YENEEA. This CDR3 has 16 residues. This sample's RNA came from whole unsorted tissue. Three rounds of nested PCR, following a modified ARM-PCR protocol, produced the TCRbeta library. MiXCR, run by TCRdb on the multiplex PCR reads, gives a single entry per CDR3 protein. The repertoire holds roughly 200,000 distinct CDR3 sequences, 60% to 75% seen once, with roughly a quarter in the top ten. Study-wide results and caveats: Tumor tissue had significantly higher TCR diversity than normal lung.

The receptor's source is a man aged 55 to 69 with non-small cell lung cancer. The chain uses TRBV11-3 and TRBJ2-4; D is possibly TRBD2 (5 bases). Sequenced sample: lung tumor tissue. CDR3 DNA: TGTGCCAGCAGCTTAGTTGGCGGGCAGCCCCGGAGCATTCAGTACTTC. Its translation is CASSLVGGQPRSIQYF.